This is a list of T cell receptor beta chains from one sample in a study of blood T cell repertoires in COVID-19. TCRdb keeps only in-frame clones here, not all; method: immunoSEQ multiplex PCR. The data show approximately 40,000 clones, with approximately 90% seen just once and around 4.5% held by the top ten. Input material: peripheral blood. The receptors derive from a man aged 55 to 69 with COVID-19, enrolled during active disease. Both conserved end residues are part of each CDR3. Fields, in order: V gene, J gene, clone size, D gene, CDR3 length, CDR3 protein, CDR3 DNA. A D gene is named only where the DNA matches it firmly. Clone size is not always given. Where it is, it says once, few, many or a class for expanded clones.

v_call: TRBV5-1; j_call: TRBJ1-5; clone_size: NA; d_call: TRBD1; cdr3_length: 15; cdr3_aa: CASSLGGQGDQPQHF; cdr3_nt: TGCGCCAGCAGCTTGGGTGGACAGGGGGACCAGCCCCAGCATTTT
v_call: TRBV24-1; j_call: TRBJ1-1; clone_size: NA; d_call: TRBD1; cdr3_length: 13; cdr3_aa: CATENRGGTEAFF; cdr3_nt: TGTGCCACAGAAAACAGGGGGGGAACTGAAGCTTTCTTT
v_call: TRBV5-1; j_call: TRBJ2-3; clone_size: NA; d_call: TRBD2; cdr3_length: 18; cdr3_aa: CASSLAGTSGRATDTQYF; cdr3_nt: TGCGCCAGCAGCTTGGCCGGGACTAGCGGGAGGGCCACAGATACGCAGTATTTT
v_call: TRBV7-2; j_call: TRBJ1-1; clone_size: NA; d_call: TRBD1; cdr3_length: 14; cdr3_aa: CASSQGQGNTEAFF; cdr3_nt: TGTGCCAGCAGCCAAGGACAGGGGAACACTGAAGCTTTCTTT
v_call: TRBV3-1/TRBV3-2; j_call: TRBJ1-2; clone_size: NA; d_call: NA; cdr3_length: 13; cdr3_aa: CASRITGTYGYTF; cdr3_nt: TGTGCCAGCAGGATCACAGGGACCTATGGCTACACCTTC
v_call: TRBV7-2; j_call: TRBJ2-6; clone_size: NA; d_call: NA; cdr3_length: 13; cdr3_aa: CASSFTGANVLTF; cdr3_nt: TGTGCCAGCAGCTTTACTGGGGCCAACGTCCTGACTTTC
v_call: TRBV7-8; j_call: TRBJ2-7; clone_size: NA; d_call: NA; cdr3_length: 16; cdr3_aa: CASSAPSDGGPHEQYF; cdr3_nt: TGTGCCAGCAGCGCCCCATCGGACGGGGGACCCCACGAGCAGTACTTC
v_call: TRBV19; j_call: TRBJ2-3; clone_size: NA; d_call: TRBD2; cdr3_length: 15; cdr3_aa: CASRLTSANTDTQYF; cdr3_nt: TGTGCCAGTAGGCTGACTAGCGCCAACACAGATACGCAGTATTTT
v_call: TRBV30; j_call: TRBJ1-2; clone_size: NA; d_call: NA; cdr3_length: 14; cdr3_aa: CAMGEGGLYYGYTF; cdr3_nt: TGTGCCATGGGGGAGGGGGGCCTATACTATGGCTACACCTTC
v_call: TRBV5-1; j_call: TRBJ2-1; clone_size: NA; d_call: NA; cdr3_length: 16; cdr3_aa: CASSLAGGLSYNEQFF; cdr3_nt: TGCGCCAGCAGCTTGGCGGGGGGCCTATCCTACAATGAGCAGTTCTTC
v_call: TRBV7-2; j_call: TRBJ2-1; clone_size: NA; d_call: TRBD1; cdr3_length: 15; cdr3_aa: CASSLGPGQYNEQFF; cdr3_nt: TGTGCCAGCAGCTTAGGACCGGGACAGTACAATGAGCAGTTCTTC
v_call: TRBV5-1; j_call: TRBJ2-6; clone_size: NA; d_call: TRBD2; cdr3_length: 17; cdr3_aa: CASSPGLSSSGANVLTF; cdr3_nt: TGCGCCAGCAGCCCGGGACTATCCAGCTCTGGGGCCAACGTCCTGACTTTC
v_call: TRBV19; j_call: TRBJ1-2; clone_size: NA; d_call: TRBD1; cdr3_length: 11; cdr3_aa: CASSRDRGYTF; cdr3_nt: TGTGCCAGTAGTAGGGACAGGGGCTACACCTTC
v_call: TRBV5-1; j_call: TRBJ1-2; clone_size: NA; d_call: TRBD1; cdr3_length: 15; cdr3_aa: CASSSGTGLLYGYTF; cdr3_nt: TGCGCCAGCAGCTCCGGGACAGGGTTACTCTATGGCTACACCTTC
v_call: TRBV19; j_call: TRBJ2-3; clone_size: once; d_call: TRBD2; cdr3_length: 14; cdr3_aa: CASAGLAGTDTQYF; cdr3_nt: TGTGCCAGCGCTGGACTAGCGGGAACAGATACGCAGTATTTT
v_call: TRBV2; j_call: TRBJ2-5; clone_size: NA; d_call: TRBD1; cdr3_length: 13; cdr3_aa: CASSQGVGETQYF; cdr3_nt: TGTGCCAGCAGTCAGGGGGTTGGGGAGACCCAGTACTTC
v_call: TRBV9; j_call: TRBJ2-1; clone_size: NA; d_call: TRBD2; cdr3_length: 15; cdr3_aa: CASSVVGSGRDEQFF; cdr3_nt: TGTGCCAGCAGCGTAGTTGGTAGCGGGCGGGATGAGCAGTTCTTC
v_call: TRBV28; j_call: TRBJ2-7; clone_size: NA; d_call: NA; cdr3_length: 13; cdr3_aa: CASIAGPTYEQYF; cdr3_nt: TGTGCCAGTATTGCGGGACCCACCTACGAGCAGTACTTC
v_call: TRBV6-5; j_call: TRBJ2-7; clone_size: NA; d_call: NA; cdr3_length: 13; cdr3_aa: CASNDGSGYEQYF; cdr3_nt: TGTGCCAGCAACGACGGGAGCGGGTACGAGCAGTACTTC
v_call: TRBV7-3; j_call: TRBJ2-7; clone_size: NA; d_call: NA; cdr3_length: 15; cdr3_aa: CASSLTSTETYEQYF; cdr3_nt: TGTGCCAGCAGCTTAACTTCGACAGAAACCTACGAGCAGTACTTC
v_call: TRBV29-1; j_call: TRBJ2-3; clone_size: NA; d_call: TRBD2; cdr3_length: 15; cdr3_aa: CSVVPASGRSDTQYF; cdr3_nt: TGCAGCGTTGTTCCGGCTAGCGGGAGGTCAGATACGCAGTATTTT
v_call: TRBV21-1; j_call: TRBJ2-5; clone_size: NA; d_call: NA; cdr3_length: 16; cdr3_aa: CASSKEQESPQETQYF; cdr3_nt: TGTGCCAGCAGCAAAGAACAGGAATCCCCCCAAGAGACCCAGTACTTC
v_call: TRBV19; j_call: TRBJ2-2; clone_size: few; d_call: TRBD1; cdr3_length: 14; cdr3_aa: CASSLTGATGELFF; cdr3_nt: TGTGCCAGTAGCTTGACAGGGGCCACCGGGGAGCTGTTTTTT
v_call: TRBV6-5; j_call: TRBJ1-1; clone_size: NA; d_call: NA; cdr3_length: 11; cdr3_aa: CASGGSTEAFF; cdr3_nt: TGTGCCAGCGGAGGGTCCACTGAAGCTTTCTTT
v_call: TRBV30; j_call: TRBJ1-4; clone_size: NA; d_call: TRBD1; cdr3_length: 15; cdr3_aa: CAWSGTTGVNEKLFF; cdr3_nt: TGTGCCTGGAGTGGGACGACAGGGGTTAATGAAAAACTGTTTTTT
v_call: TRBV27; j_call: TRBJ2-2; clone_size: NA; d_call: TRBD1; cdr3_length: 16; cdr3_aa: CASSLSGQGFSGELFF; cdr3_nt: TGTGCCAGCAGTTTATCGGGACAGGGTTTTTCCGGGGAGCTGTTTTTT
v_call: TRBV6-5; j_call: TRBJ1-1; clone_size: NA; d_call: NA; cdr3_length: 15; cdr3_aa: CASSSRGQQNTEAFF; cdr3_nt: TGTGCCAGCAGTTCCCGAGGACAGCAGAACACTGAAGCTTTCTTT
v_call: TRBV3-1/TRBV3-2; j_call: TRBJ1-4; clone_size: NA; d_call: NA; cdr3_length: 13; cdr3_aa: CASSQGTLEKLFF; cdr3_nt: TGTGCCAGCAGCCAAGGGACACTAGAAAAACTGTTTTTT
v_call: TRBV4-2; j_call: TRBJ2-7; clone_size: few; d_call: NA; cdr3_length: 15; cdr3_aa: CASSQEGTAIYEQYF; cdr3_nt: TGTGCCAGCAGCCAAGAAGGAACAGCTATCTACGAGCAGTACTTC
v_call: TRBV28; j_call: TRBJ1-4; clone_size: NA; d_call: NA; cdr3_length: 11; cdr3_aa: CASSHQSGLFF; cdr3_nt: TGTGCCAGCAGTCACCAGAGCGGCCTGTTTTTT
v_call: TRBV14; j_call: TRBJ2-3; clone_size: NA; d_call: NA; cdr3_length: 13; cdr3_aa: CASSQQGTDTQYF; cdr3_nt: TGTGCCAGCAGCCAACAGGGCACAGATACGCAGTATTTT
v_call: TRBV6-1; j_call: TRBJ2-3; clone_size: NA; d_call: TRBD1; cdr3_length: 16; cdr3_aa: CASSGSGQGEGDTQYF; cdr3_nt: TGTGCCAGCAGTGGATCGGGACAGGGGGAAGGAGATACGCAGTATTTT
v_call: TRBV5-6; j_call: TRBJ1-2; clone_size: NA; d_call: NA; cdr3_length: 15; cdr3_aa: CASSLDEGVRDGYTF; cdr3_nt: TGTGCCAGCAGCTTGGATGAGGGGGTCAGAGATGGCTACACCTTC
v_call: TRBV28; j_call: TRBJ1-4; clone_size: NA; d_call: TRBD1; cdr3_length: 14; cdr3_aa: CASSPRGVREKLFF; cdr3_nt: TGTGCCAGCAGTCCCAGGGGGGTTCGGGAAAAACTGTTTTTT
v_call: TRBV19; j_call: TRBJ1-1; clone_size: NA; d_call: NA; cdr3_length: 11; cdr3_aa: CASILNTEAFF; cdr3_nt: TGTGCCAGTATATTGAACACTGAAGCTTTCTTT
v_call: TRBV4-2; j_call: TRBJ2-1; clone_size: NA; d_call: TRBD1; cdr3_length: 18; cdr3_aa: CASSPGQGPLSSYNEQFF; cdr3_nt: TGTGCCAGCAGCCCGGGACAGGGGCCCTTAAGCTCCTACAATGAGCAGTTCTTC
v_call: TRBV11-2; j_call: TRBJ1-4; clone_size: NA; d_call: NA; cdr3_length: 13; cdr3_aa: CASSYGVNEKLFF; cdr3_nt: TGTGCCAGCAGCTACGGGGTCAATGAAAAACTGTTTTTT
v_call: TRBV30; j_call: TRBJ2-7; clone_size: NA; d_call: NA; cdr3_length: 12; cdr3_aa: CAWSVDGDEQYF; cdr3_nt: TGTGCCTGGAGTGTAGACGGGGACGAGCAGTACTTC
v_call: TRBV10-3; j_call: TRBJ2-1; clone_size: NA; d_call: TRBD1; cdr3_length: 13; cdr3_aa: CAISERGQDEQFF; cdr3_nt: TGTGCCATCAGTGAAAGGGGGCAGGATGAGCAGTTCTTC
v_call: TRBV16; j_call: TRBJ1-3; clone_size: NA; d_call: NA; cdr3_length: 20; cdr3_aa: CASSQATRLGGAYSGNTIYF; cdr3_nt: TGTGCCAGCAGCCAAGCGACACGTCTAGGGGGTGCCTACTCTGGAAACACCATATATTTT
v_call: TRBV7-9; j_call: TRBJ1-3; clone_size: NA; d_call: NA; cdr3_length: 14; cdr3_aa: CASRHERTGNTIYF; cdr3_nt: TGTGCCAGCAGGCATGAGAGAACTGGAAACACCATATATTTT
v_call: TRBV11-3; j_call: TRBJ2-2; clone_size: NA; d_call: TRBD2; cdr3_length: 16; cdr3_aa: CASSPRQGLDTGELFF; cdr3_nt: TGTGCCAGCAGCCCCCGGCAGGGACTAGACACCGGGGAGCTGTTTTTT
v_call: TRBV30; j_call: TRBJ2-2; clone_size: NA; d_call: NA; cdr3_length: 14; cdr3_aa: CAWRWGRNTGELFF; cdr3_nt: TGTGCCTGGAGGTGGGGGCGGAACACCGGGGAGCTGTTTTTT
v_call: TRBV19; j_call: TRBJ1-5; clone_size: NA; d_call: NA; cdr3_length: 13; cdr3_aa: CASSIWGDQPQHF; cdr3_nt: TGTGCCAGTAGTATTTGGGGGGATCAGCCCCAGCATTTT
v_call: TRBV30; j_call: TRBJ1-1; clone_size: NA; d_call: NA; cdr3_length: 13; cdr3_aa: CAWSISGASNAFF; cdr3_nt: TGTGCCTGGAGTATAAGCGGGGCCTCGAATGCTTTCTTT
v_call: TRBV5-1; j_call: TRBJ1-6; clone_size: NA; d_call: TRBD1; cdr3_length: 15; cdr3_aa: CASRRTGDYNSPLHF; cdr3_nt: TGCGCCAGCAGGAGGACAGGGGACTATAATTCACCCCTCCACTTT
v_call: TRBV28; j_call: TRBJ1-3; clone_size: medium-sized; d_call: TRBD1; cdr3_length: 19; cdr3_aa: CASSIKAGQALRSGNTIYF; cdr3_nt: TGTGCCAGCAGTATTAAGGCCGGACAGGCCCTCAGGTCTGGAAACACCATATATTTT
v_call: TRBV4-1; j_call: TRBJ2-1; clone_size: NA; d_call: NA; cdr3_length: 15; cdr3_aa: CASSQSQVAGHEQFF; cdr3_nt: TGCGCCAGCAGCCAATCCCAGGTTGCAGGCCATGAGCAGTTCTTC
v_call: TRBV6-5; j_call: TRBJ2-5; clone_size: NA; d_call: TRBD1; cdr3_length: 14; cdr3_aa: CASSWDRAAETQYF; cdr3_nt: TGTGCCAGCAGCTGGGACAGGGCGGCGGAGACCCAGTACTTC
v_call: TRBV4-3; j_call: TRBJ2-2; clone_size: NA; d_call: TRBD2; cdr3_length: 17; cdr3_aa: CASSQGSAGEVFGELFF; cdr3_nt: TGCGCCAGCAGCCAAGGATCAGCGGGAGAAGTCTTCGGGGAGCTGTTTTTT
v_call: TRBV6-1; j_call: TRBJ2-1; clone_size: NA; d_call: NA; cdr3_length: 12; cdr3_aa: CASSEGGQHQFF; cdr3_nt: TGTGCCAGCAGTGAAGGAGGGCAACACCAGTTCTTC
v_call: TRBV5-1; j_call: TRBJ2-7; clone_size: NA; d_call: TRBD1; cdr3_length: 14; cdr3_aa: CASSPQSTGDKQYF; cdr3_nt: TGCGCCAGCAGCCCACAATCAACAGGGGACAAGCAGTACTTC
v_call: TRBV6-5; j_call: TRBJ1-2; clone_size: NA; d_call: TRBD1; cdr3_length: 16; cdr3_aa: CASSYSPLRDRGGYTF; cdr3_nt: TGTGCCAGCAGTTACTCGCCCCTCCGGGACAGGGGGGGCTACACCTTC
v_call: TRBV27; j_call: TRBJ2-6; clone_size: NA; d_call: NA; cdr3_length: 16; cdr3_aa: CASRLLQSLRANVLTF; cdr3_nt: TGTGCCAGCAGGCTCCTACAGTCTCTCAGGGCCAACGTCCTGACTTTC
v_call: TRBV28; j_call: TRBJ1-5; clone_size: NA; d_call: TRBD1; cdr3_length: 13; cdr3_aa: CASRRDSRQPQHF; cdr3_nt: TGTGCCAGCAGGCGGGACAGCCGGCAGCCCCAGCATTTT
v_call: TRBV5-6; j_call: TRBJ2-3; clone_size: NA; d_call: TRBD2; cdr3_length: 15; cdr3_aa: CASSRTSDFTDTQYF; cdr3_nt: TGTGCCAGCAGCCGCACTAGCGACTTCACAGATACGCAGTATTTT
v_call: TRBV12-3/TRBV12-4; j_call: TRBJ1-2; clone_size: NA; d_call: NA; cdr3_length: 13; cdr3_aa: CASSSHNNYGYTF; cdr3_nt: TGTGCCAGCAGTTCACATAACAACTATGGCTACACCTTC
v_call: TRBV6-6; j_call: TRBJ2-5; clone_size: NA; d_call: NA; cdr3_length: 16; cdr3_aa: CASSYGGTEYQETQYF; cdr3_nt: TGTGCCAGCAGTTACGGGGGCACCGAGTACCAAGAGACCCAGTACTTC
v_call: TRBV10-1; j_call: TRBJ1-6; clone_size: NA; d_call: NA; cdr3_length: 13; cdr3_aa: CASSETENSPLHF; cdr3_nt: TGCGCCAGCAGTGAGACAGAGAATTCACCCCTCCACTTT
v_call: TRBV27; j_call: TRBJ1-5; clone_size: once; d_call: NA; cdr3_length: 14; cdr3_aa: CASSSGHSNQPQHF; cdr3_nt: TGTGCCAGCAGTTCAGGTCATAGCAATCAGCCCCAGCATTTT